This T cell receptor (beta chain) appears in the sequencing data of a study of blood T cell repertoires in COVID-19. On the study more broadly: The study drew acute and convalescent COVID-19 samples from the United States, Italy and Spain. T cells, B-cell-depleted T cells, or PBMCs supplied cDNA or gDNA.

Deletions cut 1 base from V and 2 bases from J, with 6 bases between. This CDR3 spans 14 amino acids. Germline CDR1 and CDR2: ENHRY and SYGVKD. This clone was recorded only once. The protocol was immunoSEQ multiplex PCR, while the TCRdb copy is restricted to in-frame clones and leaves out a portion. The sample lists some 170,000 clones; 87% were seen once. The material sequenced was peripheral blood. This TCR derives from a woman aged 55-69 years who had recovered from COVID-19. The rearrangement joins TRBV10-3 to TRBJ1-5; D call uncertain. The CDR3 region has the DNA TGTGCCATCAGTGAGTACGGGGGCAATCAGCCCCAGCATTTT. Translated, it gives CAISEYGGNQPQHF.